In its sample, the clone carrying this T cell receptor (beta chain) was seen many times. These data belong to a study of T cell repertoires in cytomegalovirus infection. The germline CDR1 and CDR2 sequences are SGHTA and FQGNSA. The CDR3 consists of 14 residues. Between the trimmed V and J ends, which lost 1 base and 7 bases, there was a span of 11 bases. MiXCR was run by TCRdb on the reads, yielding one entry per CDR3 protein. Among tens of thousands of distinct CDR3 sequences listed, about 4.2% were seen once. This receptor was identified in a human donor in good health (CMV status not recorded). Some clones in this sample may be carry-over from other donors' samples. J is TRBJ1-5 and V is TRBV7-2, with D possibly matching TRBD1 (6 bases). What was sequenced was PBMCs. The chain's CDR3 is CASSLDNGGQPQHF. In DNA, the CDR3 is TGTGCCAGCAGCTTAGATAACGGGGGCCAGCCCCAGCATTTT.